The 4 T cell receptor beta chains reported below all come from one sample, sequenced in a study of blood T cell repertoires in COVID-19 (dated by TCRdb to about 2020). The library relied on the immunoSEQ multiplex PCR assay. TCRdb took over this immuneACCESS table, retaining in-frame rearrangements with V and J assigned. Such tables are incomplete; in checked studies, under half of the missing clones stem from an unresolved V gene, and the remainder is unexplained. A total of hundreds of thousands of clones appear in this sample, approximately 88% of them only once. 10% to 15% of the sample is in the top ten clones. The specimen sequenced was peripheral blood. Receptor source: a woman in her 50s with COVID-19, enrolled during active disease.

The V gene is TRBV7-2, the J gene TRBJ2-1; perhaps TRBD2 as D (7 bases). Germline CDR1 and CDR2: SGHTA and FQGNSA. Trimming removed 6 bases from V and 0 bases from J, with 15 bases in between. The CDR3 is made up of 16 amino acids. The CDR3 bases are TGTGCCAGCAGTTCCGGGGGGCTGAGCTCCTACAATGAGCAGTTCTTC. Protein sequence: CASSSGGLSSYNEQFF.

The V and J genes are TRBV7-9 and TRBJ2-1, with D unresolved. CDR1 is SEHNR, CDR2 FQNEAQ, per germline (reference sequence). The CDR3 covers 13 residues. V dropped 1 base and J dropped 6 bases, with 7 bases sitting between them. The CDR3 DNA follows: TGTGCCAGCAGCTTAGGACTTGCCAATGAGCAGTTCTTC. Amino acid sequence: CASSLGLANEQFF.

The chain has TRBV11-2 and TRBJ1-1, with 8 bases matching TRBD1. The junction had 6 bases not matched to a gene; V was cut back by 4 bases and J by 5 bases. This CDR3 contains 14 residues. Germline CDR1 reads SGHAT; CDR2 reads FQNNGV. The CDR3 DNA follows: TGTGCCAGCAGCTCAGGACAGGGTAATACTGAAGCTTTCTTT. Translated: CASSSGQGNTEAFF.

The sample holds a few counts of this clone. The gene calls are TRBV4-1 and TRBJ1-2; TRBD1 might be the D (5 bases). Germline V gene lookup returns CDR1 MGHRA and CDR2 YSYEKL. V was shortened by 5 bases and J by 4 bases, with 11 bases between the two germline ends. The CDR3 has 13 amino acids. The CDR3 DNA is TGCGCCAGCAGCACCCAGGGTGGCTATGGCTACACCTTC. It yields the protein CASSTQGGYGYTF.